These T cell receptor beta chains were read from a single sample in a study of early T cells in non-severe SARS-CoV-2 infection. A single record per CDR3 protein comes from TCRdb applying MiXCR to the 5' RACE reads. The sample consists of around 53,000 distinct CDR3 sequences, around 10% of them appearing once. Sample: whole blood. These receptors came from an adult who was a healthcare worker with PCR-confirmed SARS-CoV-2 infection or an uninfected control (not recorded which). The conserved cysteine and the conserved F or W are not part of the CDR3 here. A D gene is named only where the DNA matches it firmly.

v_gene	j_gene	d_gene	CDR3aa
TRBV7-8	TRBJ2-7	.	ASSLGRDPTYEQY
TRBV28	TRBJ2-7	.	ASSFLFEGLGEQY
TRBV3-1	TRBJ1-2	TRBD1	ASSGLRQGSGYT
TRBV4-1	TRBJ2-2	TRBD2	ASSQSGATTSGSATGELF
TRBV12-3/TRBV12-4	TRBJ2-1	.	ASSSGEGYNEQF
TRBV5-1	TRBJ2-3	TRBD2	ASSPLLGGLATRTDTQY
TRBV14	TRBJ2-3	.	ASSQAGLLTDTQY
TRBV6-9	TRBJ2-5	TRBD2	ASSYRLAGGGETQY
TRBV6-5	TRBJ2-7	.	ASAAGNSYEQY
TRBV7-4	TRBJ2-1	TRBD2	ASSCGSSGSVSSYNEQF
TRBV5-1	TRBJ1-1	TRBD1	ASSWTGGTEYTEAF
TRBV6-2/TRBV6-3	TRBJ2-3	TRBD2	ASLPLGEGSGDTQY
TRBV4-1	TRBJ2-5	.	ASSQILSPKTQY
TRBV29-1	TRBJ2-1	.	SVDTHEQF
TRBV5-5	TRBJ1-2	.	ASSSTGSQFGMSGYT
TRBV12-3/TRBV12-4	TRBJ1-3	.	ASSLRDSRGNTIY
TRBV5-1	TRBJ2-6	.	ASDLGVGSGANVLT
TRBV6-5	TRBJ2-6	.	ASTKTGNKIGYPSGANVLT
TRBV4-1	TRBJ1-4	.	ASSPQDPRAEQGKLF
TRBV28	TRBJ2-1	TRBD2	ASTMGLAGVIEQF
TRBV20-1	TRBJ2-7	TRBD2	SARASGRHEQY
TRBV3-1	TRBJ1-2	.	ASSHRGEFNYGYT
TRBV28	TRBJ1-2	.	ASAGNYGYT
TRBV11-2	TRBJ2-5	TRBD2	ASSLDRAGGGTQY
TRBV20-1	TRBJ2-7	.	SARIINEQY
TRBV29-1	TRBJ2-3	TRBD2	SSPSGRGRSTDTQY
TRBV20-1	TRBJ2-1	TRBD2	SARGVRREVYNEQF
TRBV2	TRBJ2-1	.	ASSLSSLVGLF
TRBV5-6	TRBJ2-5	.	ASSFFGQGLQETQY
TRBV25-1	TRBJ2-3	TRBD2	ASSEPAGGTDTQY
TRBV29-1	TRBJ1-2	TRBD1	SVEDRGLPYGYT
TRBV24-1	TRBJ1-1	TRBD1	ATSDSDREPF
TRBV7-2	TRBJ2-2	.	ASSLDGRWVGGELF
TRBV28	TRBJ2-1	.	ASSPKGGQF
TRBV7-9	TRBJ1-1	.	ASFNQLNTEAF
TRBV20-1	TRBJ1-4	.	SARDIMGIEKLF
TRBV7-2	TRBJ2-7	.	ASSLVAEPPYEQY
TRBV10-3	TRBJ2-3	.	AISESPGTAGPRDTQY
TRBV20-1	TRBJ1-1	.	SARDLLRYTEAF
TRBV5-1	TRBJ1-6	.	ASSPDRPPLH
TRBV7-9	TRBJ2-3	TRBD2	ASSLNLAGDADTQY
TRBV2	TRBJ2-7	TRBD2	ASKLAGAYEQY
TRBV29-1	TRBJ2-1	.	SVEDSKPGES
TRBV12-5	TRBJ1-1	.	ASGPRDRDTEAF
TRBV7-2	TRBJ1-1	TRBD1	ASSLVTGVNTEAF
TRBV19	TRBJ2-5	.	ASSIAGAGETQY
TRBV9	TRBJ2-1	.	ASSEGSRNEQF